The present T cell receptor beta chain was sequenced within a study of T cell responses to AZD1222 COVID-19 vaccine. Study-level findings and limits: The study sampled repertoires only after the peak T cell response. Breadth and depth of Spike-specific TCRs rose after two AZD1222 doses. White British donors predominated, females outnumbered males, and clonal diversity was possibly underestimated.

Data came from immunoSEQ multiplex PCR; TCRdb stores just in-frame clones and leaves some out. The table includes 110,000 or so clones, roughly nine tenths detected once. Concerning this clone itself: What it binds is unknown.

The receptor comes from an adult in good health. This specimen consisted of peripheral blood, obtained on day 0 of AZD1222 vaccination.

The DNA for the CDR3 is TGTGCCAGCAGCCAAGTGACTAGCGGCTCCTACAATGAGCAGTTCTTC. This codes for CASSQVTSGSYNEQFF. This rearrangement joins TRBV4-2 to TRBJ2-1, with 9 bases lining up with TRBD2. The V segment lost 1 base and the J segment 0 bases; nucleotides outside the gene matches: 1. Germline values: CDR1 LGHNA, CDR2 YNFKEQ. The CDR3 consists of 16 residues.